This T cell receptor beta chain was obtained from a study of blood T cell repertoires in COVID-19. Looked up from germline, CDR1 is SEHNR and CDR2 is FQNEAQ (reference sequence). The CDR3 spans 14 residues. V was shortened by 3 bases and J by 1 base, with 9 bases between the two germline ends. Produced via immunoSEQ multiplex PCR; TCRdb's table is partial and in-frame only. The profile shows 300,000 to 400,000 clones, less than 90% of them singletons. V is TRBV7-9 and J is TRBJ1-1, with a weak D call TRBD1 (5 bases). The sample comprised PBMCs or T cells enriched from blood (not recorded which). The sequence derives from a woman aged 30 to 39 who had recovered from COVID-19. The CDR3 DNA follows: TGTGCCAGCAGCTTCGGGGGGACGAACACTGAAGCTTTCTTT. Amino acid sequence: CASSFGGTNTEAFF. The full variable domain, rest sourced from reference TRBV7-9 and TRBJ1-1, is DTGVSQNPRHKITKRGQNVTFRCDPISEHNRLYWYRQTLGQGPEFLTYFQNEAQLEKSRLLSDRFSAERPKGSFSTLEIQRTEQGDSAMYLCASSFGGTNTEAFFGQGTRLTVV.